This T cell receptor beta chain was obtained from a study of blood T cells in healthy people across ages. General study points: The long-lived group displayed more naive CD4+ cells, plus higher diversity, than the aged donors did. Estimated diversity that came from one million T cells was considered an underestimate.

A second about 6 to 12 cycle PCR used barcoded and J-beta primers. Each single sample gave us at least 2.5 million CDR3-containing paired-end reads. TCRdb re-called the 5' RACE reads with MiXCR, one entry per CDR3 protein. The sample includes hundreds of thousands of distinct CDR3 sequences, less than 45% of them seen just once. V lost 0 bases to trimming and J lost 8 bases, with 16 bases between them. The germline V gene has CDR1 LNHNV and CDR2 YYDKDF (reference sequence). The CDR3 length is 15 residues. As regards this clonotype: What it binds is unknown.

The sample comprised blood. This receptor was obtained from a man older than 75 in good health. The chain employs TRBV15 and TRBJ1-2; no reliable D call. The CDR3 DNA reads as TGTGCCACCAGCAGAGATGGAGGGAATTCGTACGGCTACACCTTC. Translation gives CATSRDGGNSYGYTF.